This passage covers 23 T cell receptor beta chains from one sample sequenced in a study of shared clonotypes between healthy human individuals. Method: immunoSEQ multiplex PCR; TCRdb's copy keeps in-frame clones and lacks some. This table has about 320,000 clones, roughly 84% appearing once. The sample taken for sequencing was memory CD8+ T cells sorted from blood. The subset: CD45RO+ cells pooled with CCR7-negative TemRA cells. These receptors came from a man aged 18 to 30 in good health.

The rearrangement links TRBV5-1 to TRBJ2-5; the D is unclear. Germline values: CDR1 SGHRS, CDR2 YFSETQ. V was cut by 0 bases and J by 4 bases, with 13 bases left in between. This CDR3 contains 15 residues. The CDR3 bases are TGCGCCAGCAGCTTGGGGCGCGGACGCGGAGAGACCCAGTACTTC. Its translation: CASSLGRGRGETQYF.

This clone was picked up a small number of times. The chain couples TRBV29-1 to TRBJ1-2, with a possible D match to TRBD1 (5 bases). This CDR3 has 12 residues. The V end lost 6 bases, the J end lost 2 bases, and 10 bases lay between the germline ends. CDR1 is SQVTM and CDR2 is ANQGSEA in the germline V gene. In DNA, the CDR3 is TGCAGCGTGGAGGGGTACAACTATGGCTACACCTTC. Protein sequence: CSVEGYNYGYTF. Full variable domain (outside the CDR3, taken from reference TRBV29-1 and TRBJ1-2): SAVISQKPSRDICQRGTSLTIQCQVDSQVTMMFWYRQQPGQSLTLIATANQGSEATYESGFVIDKFPISRPNLTFSTLTVSNMSPEDSSIYLCSVEGYNYGYTFGSGTRLTVV.

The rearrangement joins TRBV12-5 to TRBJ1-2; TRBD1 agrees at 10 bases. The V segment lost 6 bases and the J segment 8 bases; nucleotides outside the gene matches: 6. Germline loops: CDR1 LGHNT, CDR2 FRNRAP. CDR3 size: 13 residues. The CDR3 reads CASGPGQGVGYTF. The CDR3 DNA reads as TGTGCTAGTGGACCCGGACAGGGGGTAGGCTACACCTTC.

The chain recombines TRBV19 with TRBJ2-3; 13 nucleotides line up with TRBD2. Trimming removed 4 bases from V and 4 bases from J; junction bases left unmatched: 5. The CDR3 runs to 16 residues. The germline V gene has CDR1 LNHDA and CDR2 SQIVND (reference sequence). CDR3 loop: CASSKGLAGRPDTQYF. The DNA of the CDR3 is TGTGCCAGTAGTAAGGGACTAGCGGGGAGGCCAGATACGCAGTATTTT.

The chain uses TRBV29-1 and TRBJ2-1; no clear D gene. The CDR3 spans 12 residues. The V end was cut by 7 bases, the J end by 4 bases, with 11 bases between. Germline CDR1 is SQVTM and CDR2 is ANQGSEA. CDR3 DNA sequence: TGCAGCGCCCCCTGGGGTTACAATGAGCAGTTCTTC. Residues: CSAPWGYNEQFF.

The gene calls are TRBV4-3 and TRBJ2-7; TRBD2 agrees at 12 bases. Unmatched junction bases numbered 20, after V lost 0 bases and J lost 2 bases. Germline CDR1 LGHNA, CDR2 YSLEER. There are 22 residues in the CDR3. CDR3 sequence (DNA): TGCGCCAGCAGCCAAGAAATCAGATCCGCGACTAGCGGGAGAGGGGCAGCCTACGAGCAGTACTTC. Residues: CASSQEIRSATSGRGAAYEQYF.

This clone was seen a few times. CDR3 in DNA: TGTGCCAGCAGCCAAGACGGCTCCTACGAGCAGTACTTC. Protein sequence: CASSQDGSYEQYF. This chain links TRBV14 with TRBJ2-7, with D hard to call. Germline CDR1 reads SGHDN; CDR2 reads FVKESK. The CDR3 spans 13 residues. The germline V and J ends were trimmed by 0 bases and 0 bases, with 3 bases remaining between them.

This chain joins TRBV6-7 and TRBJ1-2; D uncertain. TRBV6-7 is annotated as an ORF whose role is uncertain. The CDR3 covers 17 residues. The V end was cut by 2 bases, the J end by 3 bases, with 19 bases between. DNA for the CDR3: TGTGCCAGCAGTTACCCAAGGCGGCGCAGTTCAGACTATGGCTACACCTTC. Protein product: CASSYPRRRSSDYGYTF.

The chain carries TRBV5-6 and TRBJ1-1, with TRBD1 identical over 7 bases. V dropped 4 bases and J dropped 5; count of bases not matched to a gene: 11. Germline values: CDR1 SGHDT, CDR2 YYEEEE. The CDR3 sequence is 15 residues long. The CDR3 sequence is CASSPQGDPVTEAFF. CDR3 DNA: TGTGCCAGCAGCCCTCAGGGGGACCCTGTTACTGAAGCTTTCTTT.

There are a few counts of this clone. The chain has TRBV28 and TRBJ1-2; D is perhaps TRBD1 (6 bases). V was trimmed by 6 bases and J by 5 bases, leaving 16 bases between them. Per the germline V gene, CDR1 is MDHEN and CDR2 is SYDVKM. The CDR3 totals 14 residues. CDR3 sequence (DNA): TGTGCCAGCAGGACAGAAGGGGGATATTATGGCTACACCTTC. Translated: CASRTEGGYYGYTF.

The DNA of the CDR3 is TGTGCCAGCAGCTTAGGACAGATAAGCTCCTACGAGCAGTACTTC. Residues: CASSLGQISSYEQYF. V is TRBV7-9 and J is TRBJ2-7; D possibly corresponds to TRBD1 (5 bases). CDR3 length: 15 amino acids. The V and J ends lost 1 base and 0 bases respectively, with 10 bases between them. The germline V gene has CDR1 SEHNR and CDR2 FQNEAQ (reference sequence). The full variable domain, in which reference TRBV7-9 and TRBJ2-7 provide the parts outside the CDR3, is DTGVSQNPRHKITKRGQNVTFRCDPISEHNRLYWYRQTLGQGPEFLTYFQNEAQLEKSRLLSDRFSAERPKGSFSTLEIQRTEQGDSAMYLCASSLGQISSYEQYFGPGTRLTVT.

The CDR3 DNA reads TGCGCCAGCAGCCTGCCTGGGACAGGGAAGGGTACCGGGGAGCTGTTTTTT. Its translation: CASSLPGTGKGTGELFF. The V and J genes are TRBV5-1 and TRBJ2-2; TRBD1 matches at 9 bases. The CDR3 extends over 17 amino acids. J was trimmed by 5 bases and V by 4 bases; bases with no gene match: 12. Germline V lookup: CDR1 SGHRS, CDR2 YFSETQ.

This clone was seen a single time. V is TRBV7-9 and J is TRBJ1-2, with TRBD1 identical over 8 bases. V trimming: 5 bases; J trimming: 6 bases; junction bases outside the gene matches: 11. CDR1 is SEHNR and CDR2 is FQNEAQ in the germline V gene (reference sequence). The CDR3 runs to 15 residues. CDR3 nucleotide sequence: TGTGCCAGCAGCGCAATTCCGGGACAGGAGGATGGCTACACCTTC. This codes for CASSAIPGQEDGYTF.

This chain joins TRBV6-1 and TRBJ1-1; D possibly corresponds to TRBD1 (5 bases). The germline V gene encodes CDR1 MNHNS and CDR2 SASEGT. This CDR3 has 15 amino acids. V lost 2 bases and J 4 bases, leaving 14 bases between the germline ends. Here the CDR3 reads CASSEIGTVGTEAFF. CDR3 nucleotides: TGTGCCAGCAGTGAAATCGGGACGGTGGGCACTGAAGCTTTCTTT.

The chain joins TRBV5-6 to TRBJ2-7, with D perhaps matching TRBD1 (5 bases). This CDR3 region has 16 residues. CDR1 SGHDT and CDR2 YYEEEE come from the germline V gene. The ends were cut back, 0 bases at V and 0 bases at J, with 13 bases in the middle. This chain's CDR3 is CASSLEVYRYSYEQYF. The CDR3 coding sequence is TGTGCCAGCAGCTTGGAGGTATACAGGTACTCCTACGAGCAGTACTTC.

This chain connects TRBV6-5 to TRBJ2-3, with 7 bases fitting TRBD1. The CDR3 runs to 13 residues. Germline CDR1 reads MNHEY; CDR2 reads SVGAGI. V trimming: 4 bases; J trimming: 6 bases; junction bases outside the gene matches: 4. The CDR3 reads CASSSTGRDTQYF. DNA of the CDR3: TGTGCCAGCAGTTCGACAGGGCGGGATACGCAGTATTTT.

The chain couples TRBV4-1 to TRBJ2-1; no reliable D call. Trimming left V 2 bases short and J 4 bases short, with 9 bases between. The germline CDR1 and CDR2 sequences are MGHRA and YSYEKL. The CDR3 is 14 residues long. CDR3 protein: CASSQPLQYNEQFF. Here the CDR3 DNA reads TGCGCCAGCAGCCAACCCTTACAGTACAATGAGCAGTTCTTC.

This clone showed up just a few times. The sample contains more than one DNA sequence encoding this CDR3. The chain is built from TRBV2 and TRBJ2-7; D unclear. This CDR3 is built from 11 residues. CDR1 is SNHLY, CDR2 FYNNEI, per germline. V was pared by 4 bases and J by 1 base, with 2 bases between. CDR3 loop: CASSGSYEQYF. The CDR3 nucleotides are TGTGCCAGCAGTGGTTCCTACGAGCAGTACTTC.

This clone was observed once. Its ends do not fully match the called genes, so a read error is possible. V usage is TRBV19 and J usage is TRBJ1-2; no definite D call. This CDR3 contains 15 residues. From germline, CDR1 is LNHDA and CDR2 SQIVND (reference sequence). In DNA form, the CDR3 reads TGTGCCAGTAGTCTAGACTGGAATTCCTACTATGGCTACACCTTC. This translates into CASSLDWNSYYGYTF.

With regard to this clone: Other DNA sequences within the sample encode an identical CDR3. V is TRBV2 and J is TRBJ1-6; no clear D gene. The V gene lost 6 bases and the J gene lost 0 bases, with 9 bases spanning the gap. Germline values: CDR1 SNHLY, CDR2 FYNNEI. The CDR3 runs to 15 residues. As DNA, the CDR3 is TGTGCCAGCAGCGGGAGGAGCTCCTATAATTCACCCCTCCACTTT. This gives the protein CASSGRSSYNSPLHF.

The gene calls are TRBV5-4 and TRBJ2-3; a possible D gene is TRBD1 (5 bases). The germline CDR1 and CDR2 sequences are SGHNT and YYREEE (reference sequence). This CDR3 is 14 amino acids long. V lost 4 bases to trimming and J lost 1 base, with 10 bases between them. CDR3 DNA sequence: TGTGCCAGCAGCAGGGGTTCAGGCACAGATACGCAGTATTTT. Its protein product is CASSRGSGTDTQYF.

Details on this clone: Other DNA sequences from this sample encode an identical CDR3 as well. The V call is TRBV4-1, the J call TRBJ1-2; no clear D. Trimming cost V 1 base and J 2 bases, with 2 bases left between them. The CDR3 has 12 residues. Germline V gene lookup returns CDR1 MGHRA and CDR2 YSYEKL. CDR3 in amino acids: CASSQGNYGYTF. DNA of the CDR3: TGCGCCAGCAGCCAAGGGAACTATGGCTACACCTTC.

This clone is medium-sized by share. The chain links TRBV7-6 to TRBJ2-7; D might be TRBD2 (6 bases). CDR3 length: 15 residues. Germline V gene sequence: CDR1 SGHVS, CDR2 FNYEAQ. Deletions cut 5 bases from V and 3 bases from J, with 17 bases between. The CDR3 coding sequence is TGTGCCAGCAGCCGACGGGGGTTCAATGGCTACGAGCAGTACTTC. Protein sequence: CASSRRGFNGYEQYF.